A selection of T cell receptor beta chains follows, all from one sample in a study of T cell responses to AZD1222 COVID-19 vaccine. Sequenced by immunoSEQ multiplex PCR; TCRdb stores in-frame clones only, minus some. Here the sample spans about 160,000 clones, 94% being singletons. The sequencing used peripheral blood, collected on day 0 of AZD1222 vaccination. The origin of the receptors is an adult in good health. The CDR3 runs from the conserved cysteine through the conserved F or W. Fields, in order: clone size, V gene, D gene, J gene, CDR3 DNA, CDR3 protein. A D gene is named only where the DNA matches it firmly. A row's size may be missing; if present it is once, few, many or a size class.

clone size: once; V gene: TRBV18; D gene: TRBD1; J gene: TRBJ1-5; CDR3 DNA: TGTGCCAGCTCACCGGAAGGACAGGGGTCTATCAATCAGCCCCAGCATTTT; CDR3 protein: CASSPEGQGSINQPQHF
clone size: -; V gene: TRBV7-2; D gene: TRBD2; J gene: TRBJ2-5; CDR3 DNA: TGTGCCAGCAGCTCTCTAGCGGACCAAGAGACCCAGTACTTC; CDR3 protein: CASSSLADQETQYF
clone size: -; V gene: TRBV2; D gene: -; J gene: TRBJ2-2; CDR3 DNA: TGTGCCAGCAGTGATCAGGGACGAGGTATCAGGGAGCTGTTTTTT; CDR3 protein: CASSDQGRGIRELFF
clone size: -; V gene: TRBV12-5; D gene: TRBD1; J gene: TRBJ2-1; CDR3 DNA: TGTGCTAGTGTCTCTGACAGGGGCTCCTACAATGAGCAGTTCTTC; CDR3 protein: CASVSDRGSYNEQFF
clone size: -; V gene: TRBV6-5; D gene: TRBD1; J gene: TRBJ1-2; CDR3 DNA: TGTGCCAGCATGGGCAGGGGGCCGGAAAACTATGGCTACACCTTC; CDR3 protein: CASMGRGPENYGYTF
clone size: once; V gene: TRBV18; D gene: -; J gene: TRBJ2-1; CDR3 DNA: TGTGCCAGCTCACCACCGGGAGGACCATACAATGAGCAGTTCTTC; CDR3 protein: CASSPPGGPYNEQFF
clone size: -; V gene: TRBV25-1; D gene: TRBD2; J gene: TRBJ2-3; CDR3 DNA: TGTGCCAGCAGTGCCCGACTAGCGGGGGTTACCGACGGAGATACGCAGTATTTT; CDR3 protein: CASSARLAGVTDGDTQYF
clone size: -; V gene: TRBV10-3; D gene: TRBD1; J gene: TRBJ1-5; CDR3 DNA: TGTGCCATCAGTGAGACAGGGGGAGGTAATCAGCCCCAGCATTTT; CDR3 protein: CAISETGGGNQPQHF
clone size: -; V gene: TRBV28; D gene: -; J gene: TRBJ1-2; CDR3 DNA: TGTGCCAGCACCGTCTGGAGGGGTTCGTATGGCTACACCTTC; CDR3 protein: CASTVWRGSYGYTF
clone size: -; V gene: TRBV7-9; D gene: TRBD1; J gene: TRBJ1-6; CDR3 DNA: TGTGCCAGCAGGGATACTGGACAGGGAGGACATTCACCCCTCCACTTT; CDR3 protein: CASRDTGQGGHSPLHF
clone size: -; V gene: TRBV7-3; D gene: -; J gene: TRBJ2-1; CDR3 DNA: TGTGCCAGCAGCTTAAGGGGCGGTGCCTACAATGAGCAGTTCTTC; CDR3 protein: CASSLRGGAYNEQFF
clone size: -; V gene: TRBV25-1; D gene: -; J gene: TRBJ2-1; CDR3 DNA: TGTGCCAGTAGTTCGGGTGTCTCTTTTAGCTCCTACAATGAGCAGTTCTTC; CDR3 protein: CASSSGVSFSSYNEQFF
clone size: -; V gene: TRBV27; D gene: -; J gene: TRBJ1-5; CDR3 DNA: TGTGCCAGCAGTCCCTCCTCTGGGCCCCAGCATTTT; CDR3 protein: CASSPSSGPQHF
clone size: -; V gene: TRBV19; D gene: TRBD1; J gene: TRBJ2-2; CDR3 DNA: TGTGCCAGTACCAGACAGGGCACCGGGGAGCTGTTTTTT; CDR3 protein: CASTRQGTGELFF
clone size: -; V gene: TRBV10-1; D gene: -; J gene: TRBJ2-3; CDR3 DNA: TGCGCCAGCAGTGAGTTTGGGGGATTGGGCACAGATACGCAGTATTTT; CDR3 protein: CASSEFGGLGTDTQYF
clone size: -; V gene: TRBV19; D gene: TRBD2; J gene: TRBJ2-2; CDR3 DNA: TGTGCCAGTAGTCGACGACTAGCGGGAGCGGTTGGCACCGGGGAGCTGTTTTTT; CDR3 protein: CASSRRLAGAVGTGELFF
clone size: -; V gene: TRBV28; D gene: -; J gene: TRBJ1-2; CDR3 DNA: TGTGCCAGCACTCCGAGGGGCTATGGCTACACCTTC; CDR3 protein: CASTPRGYGYTF
clone size: -; V gene: TRBV5-4; D gene: TRBD2; J gene: TRBJ2-2; CDR3 DNA: TGTGCCAGCAGCCCGGGACTACCCCGATGGGGCGGGGAGCTGTTTTTT; CDR3 protein: CASSPGLPRWGGELFF
clone size: -; V gene: TRBV4-2; D gene: -; J gene: TRBJ2-1; CDR3 DNA: TGTGCCAGCAGCCAAATACCTCCCCCGAATCACAATGAGCAGTTCTTC; CDR3 protein: CASSQIPPPNHNEQFF
clone size: -; V gene: TRBV7-9; D gene: TRBD1; J gene: TRBJ1-2; CDR3 DNA: TGTGCCAGCAGCCCAGACAGGGGAGCTGGCTACACCTTC; CDR3 protein: CASSPDRGAGYTF
clone size: few; V gene: TRBV24-1; D gene: TRBD1; J gene: TRBJ1-5; CDR3 DNA: TGTGCCACCAGTGATTCACACCGGGACAGGGGGTTTCAGCCCCAGCATTTT; CDR3 protein: CATSDSHRDRGFQPQHF
clone size: -; V gene: TRBV5-5; D gene: -; J gene: TRBJ1-3; CDR3 DNA: TGTGCCAGCAGCTTGGCCGGATCTGGAAACACCATATATTTT; CDR3 protein: CASSLAGSGNTIYF
clone size: -; V gene: TRBV5-1; D gene: TRBD1; J gene: TRBJ1-4; CDR3 DNA: TGCGCCAGCAGCTCCTCCGGGACAGGGAATGAAAAACTGTTTTTT; CDR3 protein: CASSSSGTGNEKLFF
clone size: -; V gene: TRBV29-1; D gene: TRBD1; J gene: TRBJ2-1; CDR3 DNA: TGCAGCATAGACAGGGGCTCCTACAATGAGCAGTTCTTC; CDR3 protein: CSIDRGSYNEQFF
clone size: -; V gene: TRBV3-1/TRBV3-2; D gene: -; J gene: TRBJ1-4; CDR3 DNA: TGTGCCAGCAGCCAAAACGGCGGCAGCGAAAAACTGTTTTTT; CDR3 protein: CASSQNGGSEKLFF
clone size: -; V gene: TRBV18; D gene: -; J gene: TRBJ2-5; CDR3 DNA: TGTGCCAGCTCACTCGGCGGACGGGAGACCCAGTACTTC; CDR3 protein: CASSLGGRETQYF
clone size: -; V gene: TRBV6-5; D gene: -; J gene: TRBJ1-4; CDR3 DNA: TGTGCCAGCAATTTAGCGGGGAATGAAAAACTGTTTTTT; CDR3 protein: CASNLAGNEKLFF
clone size: -; V gene: TRBV10-3; D gene: -; J gene: TRBJ1-3; CDR3 DNA: TGTGCCACCTGGACGGTCTCTGGAAACACCATATATTTT; CDR3 protein: CATWTVSGNTIYF
clone size: -; V gene: TRBV5-1; D gene: -; J gene: TRBJ1-6; CDR3 DNA: TGCGCCAGCAGGAAGGGAAATAATTCACCCCTCCACTTT; CDR3 protein: CASRKGNNSPLHF
clone size: -; V gene: TRBV5-5; D gene: -; J gene: TRBJ1-5; CDR3 DNA: TGTGCCAGCAGCCCCCTTGGCCAGCCCCAGCATTTT; CDR3 protein: CASSPLGQPQHF
clone size: -; V gene: TRBV5-1; D gene: -; J gene: TRBJ2-5; CDR3 DNA: TGCGCCAGCAGCTACGGGACCAACCAAGAGACCCAGTACTTC; CDR3 protein: CASSYGTNQETQYF
clone size: -; V gene: TRBV2; D gene: TRBD2; J gene: TRBJ2-5; CDR3 DNA: TGTGCCAGCAGCGAACTAGCGGGGGGGCTTGGGACCCAGTACTTC; CDR3 protein: CASSELAGGLGTQYF
clone size: -; V gene: TRBV6-5; D gene: -; J gene: TRBJ1-2; CDR3 DNA: TGTGCCAGCAGGTCAGGACAGTTCGGCTACACCTTC; CDR3 protein: CASRSGQFGYTF
clone size: -; V gene: TRBV6-5; D gene: -; J gene: TRBJ1-2; CDR3 DNA: TGTGCCAGCAGTTACACCGGGGGCAACTATGGCTACACCTTC; CDR3 protein: CASSYTGGNYGYTF
clone size: -; V gene: TRBV19; D gene: TRBD1; J gene: TRBJ1-5; CDR3 DNA: TGTGCCAGTAGTATGCAGGGGGTTAATCAGCCCCAGCATTTT; CDR3 protein: CASSMQGVNQPQHF
clone size: -; V gene: TRBV5-1; D gene: -; J gene: TRBJ1-6; CDR3 DNA: TGCGCCAGCAGCTTGGCGGGGGAGTCTGGTAATTCACCCCTCCACTTT; CDR3 protein: CASSLAGESGNSPLHF
clone size: once; V gene: TRBV24-1; D gene: -; J gene: TRBJ1-2; CDR3 DNA: TGTGCCACCAGTGATTCAGGGGATTATGGCTACACCTTC; CDR3 protein: CATSDSGDYGYTF
clone size: -; V gene: TRBV7-9; D gene: -; J gene: TRBJ1-3; CDR3 DNA: TGTGCCAGCAGCTTAGCCGGACTGAGAAACACCATATATTTT; CDR3 protein: CASSLAGLRNTIYF
clone size: once; V gene: TRBV5-1; D gene: -; J gene: TRBJ1-1; CDR3 DNA: TGCGCCAGCAGCGACGGGACAACGCTGAACACTGAAGCTTTCTTT; CDR3 protein: CASSDGTTLNTEAFF
clone size: -; V gene: TRBV28; D gene: -; J gene: TRBJ1-5; CDR3 DNA: TGTGCCAGCAGTTTGGTACAGGTTAGCAATCAGCCCCAGCATTTT; CDR3 protein: CASSLVQVSNQPQHF
clone size: -; V gene: TRBV7-9; D gene: -; J gene: TRBJ2-1; CDR3 DNA: TGTGCCAGCAGCTTAGGACAGCGGAGCAATGAGCAGTTCTTC; CDR3 protein: CASSLGQRSNEQFF
clone size: -; V gene: TRBV9; D gene: TRBD2; J gene: TRBJ2-1; CDR3 DNA: TGTGCCAGCAGCCCGGGACTAGGTCCCAACAATGAGCAGTTCTTC; CDR3 protein: CASSPGLGPNNEQFF
clone size: few; V gene: TRBV5-4; D gene: -; J gene: TRBJ1-2; CDR3 DNA: TGTGCCAGCAGCTTGGGACCTAGCTACACCTTC; CDR3 protein: CASSLGPSYTF
clone size: -; V gene: TRBV5-6; D gene: -; J gene: TRBJ1-1; CDR3 DNA: TGTGCCAGCAGCCATAACAGGGATTTAATGAACACTGAAGCTTTCTTT; CDR3 protein: CASSHNRDLMNTEAFF
clone size: -; V gene: TRBV7-6; D gene: -; J gene: TRBJ1-2; CDR3 DNA: TGTGCCAGCAGCTTACGTACGGACCCCCCGGGAGGCTACACCTTC; CDR3 protein: CASSLRTDPPGGYTF
clone size: once; V gene: TRBV5-4; D gene: -; J gene: TRBJ1-3; CDR3 DNA: TGTGCCAGCAGCGTTCTTGGGAGCTCTGGAAACACCATATATTTT; CDR3 protein: CASSVLGSSGNTIYF
clone size: -; V gene: TRBV7-9; D gene: TRBD1; J gene: TRBJ1-4; CDR3 DNA: TGTGCCAGCAGCTACGGACAGGGAAAACTGTTTTTT; CDR3 protein: CASSYGQGKLFF
clone size: -; V gene: TRBV10-3; D gene: -; J gene: TRBJ2-1; CDR3 DNA: TGTGCCATCAGGTCCTCAATCGGGACACACTACAATGAGCAGTTCTTC; CDR3 protein: CAIRSSIGTHYNEQFF
clone size: -; V gene: TRBV6-5; D gene: TRBD2; J gene: TRBJ2-3; CDR3 DNA: TGTGCCAGCAGTTATGGGGGACTAGCGAGTGGGCAGTATTTT; CDR3 protein: CASSYGGLASGQYF
clone size: -; V gene: TRBV7-2; D gene: -; J gene: TRBJ1-2; CDR3 DNA: TGTGCCAGCAACCGCCAAAACTCCGGCTATGGCTACACCTTC; CDR3 protein: CASNRQNSGYGYTF
clone size: -; V gene: TRBV7-8; D gene: TRBD1; J gene: TRBJ2-2; CDR3 DNA: TGTGCCAGCAGGTTGACAGGGGTTAACACCGGGGAGCTGTTTTTT; CDR3 protein: CASRLTGVNTGELFF
clone size: -; V gene: TRBV19; D gene: -; J gene: TRBJ1-2; CDR3 DNA: TGTGCCAGTAGTATAGGTGGTTCACAGGGTTTGGGCTACACCTTC; CDR3 protein: CASSIGGSQGLGYTF
clone size: -; V gene: TRBV7-3; D gene: -; J gene: TRBJ2-3; CDR3 DNA: TGTGCCAGCAGCTTCTCCGGGCCCCCAGATACGCAGTATTTT; CDR3 protein: CASSFSGPPDTQYF
clone size: -; V gene: TRBV19; D gene: -; J gene: TRBJ2-3; CDR3 DNA: TGTGCCAGTAGTTCCGGCACAGATACGCAGTATTTT; CDR3 protein: CASSSGTDTQYF